This paragraph covers one T cell receptor (beta chain) sequence. Its antigen is still unknown. TCRdb's table, derived via immunoSEQ multiplex PCR, lists solely in-frame clones and lacks some. The sample yields some 69,000 clones, just over 90% seen once. These data belong to a study of OX40 agonist ivuxolimab in advanced cancers. Study summary: Patients were treated with intravenous ivuxolimab, dosed at 0.01 to 10 mg/kg and infused every 2 weeks. Findings and caveats of the study: Dose levels from 0.1 to 3.0 mg/kg saw CD4+ and CD8+ blood T cells expand clonally by week 6.

Deletions cut 3 bases from V and 4 bases from J, with 9 bases between. The CDR3 runs 13 residues. CDR1 MDHEN and CDR2 SYDVKM come from the germline V gene. V gene TRBV28 combines with J gene TRBJ1-2; perhaps TRBD1 as D (5 bases). The sequencing used CD4+ or CD8+ T cells sorted from blood, collected in a trial of the OX40 agonist ivuxolimab. The sequence was obtained from an adult with an advanced solid tumor such as melanoma, head and neck, liver or kidney cancer. This CDR3 reads CASSFAGGYGYTF. For the CDR3, the DNA is TGTGCCAGCAGTTTTGCGGGGGGCTATGGCTACACCTTC.